This T cell receptor (beta chain) was found in a study of identical twins. J was trimmed by 7 bases and V by 2 bases; bases with no gene match: 9. The CDR3 runs to 15 residues. Each CDR3 protein is one row after TCRdb ran MiXCR on the 5' RACE reads. The data contain roughly 710,000 distinct CDR3 sequences, around 5.7% of them singletons. This clonotype was seen ten or more times. As yet, its antigen is unknown. General observations from the study: Conclusions leaned on cross-sectional statistical analysis and did not track the same donors over time. The abundant beta clonotypes from cord blood had fewer insertions, and memory repertoires had none of this. Weaker excess twin sharing was seen among beta out-of-frame sequences. The authors noted that invariant MAIT and iNKT cells could partly confound zero-insertion analyses.

The chain links TRBV12-3 or TRBV12-4 to TRBJ1-2; 8 nucleotides line up with TRBD1. Material for sequencing was naive T cells sorted from blood. This receptor was taken from a man aged 18 to 30 in good health. CDR3: CASSLSGGVLVGYTF. The DNA of the CDR3 is TGTGCCAGCAGTTTATCAGGGGGCGTGTTAGTTGGCTACACCTTC.